This entry concerns a single T cell receptor (beta chain). This entry belongs to a study of cytomegalovirus exposure and HLA in healthy donors. Across the whole study: There were about 85 million unique TCRs (from HLA-typed donors) in an early data release.

Germline V gives CDR1 MDHEN, CDR2 SYDVKM. Trimming at V came to 4 bases and at J to 0 bases, leaving 9 bases not matched to a gene. The CDR3 is 16 amino acids. Vbeta (60) and Jbeta (13) primers were used in the PCR. The protocol was immunoSEQ multiplex PCR, while the TCRdb copy is restricted to in-frame clones and leaves out a portion. The sample records 100,000 to 150,000 clones, roughly 78% being singletons. The specimen sequenced was PBMCs. The chain couples TRBV28 to TRBJ2-7, with TRBD2 identical over 7 bases. This receptor was taken from a man aged 25 to 40 in good health and CMV-seropositive. The CDR3 coding sequence is TGTGCCAGCAGTTCTCTCGGACTAGTCCTCTCCTACGAGCAGTACTTC. This codes for CASSSLGLVLSYEQYF.